This entry concerns a single T cell receptor beta chain. Its specificity is not known. Vbeta (60) and Jbeta (13) primers were used in the PCR. Clones were read by immunoSEQ multiplex PCR, and TCRdb kept only the in-frame ones, dropping some. The data hold 100,000 to 150,000 clones, with roughly 80% observed a single time. The data are from a study of cytomegalovirus exposure and HLA in healthy donors. Overall study findings and caveats: Cytomegalovirus-associated status was assigned to 164 TCR beta chains.

Unmatched junction bases numbered 1, after V lost 1 base and J lost 9 bases. The CDR3 totals 14 residues. The germline V gene encodes CDR1 SEHNR and CDR2 FQNEAQ (reference sequence). The sequence was obtained from a man younger than 30 in good health and CMV-seropositive. The genes are TRBV7-9 and TRBJ1-6, with TRBD1 matching over 9 bases. Material for sequencing was PBMCs. This chain's CDR3 is CASSLGTGASPLHF. DNA for the CDR3: TGTGCCAGCAGCTTAGGGACAGGGGCTTCACCCCTCCACTTT.